This T cell receptor (beta chain) was identified in a study of CXCR3-negative and CXCR3-positive naive CD8 T cells. It was by 5' RACE with UMI labels that the TRB cDNA libraries were prepared. TCRdb derives one entry per CDR3 protein from the 5' RACE reads, leaving out DNA. This sample's table reports 75,000 to 100,000 distinct CDR3 sequences. Study observations and caveats: TRBV-TRBJ usage was alike in naive CXCR3-negative and CXCR3-positive cells but differed in memory cells. Diversity proved comparably high across both naive subsets and much lower in memory CD8+ cells. Relative to CXCR3-negative naive cells, CXCR3-positive naive cells had more hydrophobic TRB CDR3s. The naive subsets expressed comparable surface CD5, and the authors inferred TCR strength from TRB CDR3 properties.

On this clonotype: Its cognate antigen is unknown.

Germline V gene lookup returns CDR1 SGDLS and CDR2 YYNGEE. The CDR3 sequence is 15 residues long. Sample: naive CXCR3+ CD8+ T cells from blood. Subset defined: CD45RO-CCR7+CD27+CD95- naive CD8+ T cells expressing CXCR3 (TNR3+). V is TRBV9 and J is TRBJ2-1; the D gene TCRdb calls, TRBD2, cannot be checked with no DNA. This TCR came from a human donor in good health. Some clones in this sample may be carry-over from other donors' samples. The CDR3 spells CASTPSGSSYNEQFF.